This T cell receptor beta chain was recorded in a study of blood T cell repertoires in COVID-19. Authors' data handling: From reference gene primer amplification, estimates of nucleated cell counts were derived. Here immunoSEQ multiplex PCR was the method, and the copy in TCRdb shows in-frame clones only, minus some. For V, J and clone size, that table is used; D and trimming come from the DNA. Of 300,000 to 500,000 clones in the sample, around 89% were seen once. Participants were placed into cohorts based on the clinical history they reported. Germline V gene data show CDR1 as SGHDT and CDR2 as YYEEEE. The CDR3 runs to 15 residues. Trimming removed 4 bases from V and 7 bases from J; junction bases left unmatched: 12.

The specimen was PBMCs or T cells enriched from blood (not recorded which). The receptor's source is a woman aged 25 to 45 with acute COVID-19. The chain links TRBV5-6 to TRBJ2-3; TRBD1 matches 7 bases. CDR3 protein: CASSNRDSIRYTQYF. For the CDR3, the DNA is TGTGCCAGCAGCAACCGGGACAGCATACGGTATACGCAGTATTTT.